A single sample gave rise to the 32 T cell receptor beta chains below, sequenced in a study of T cell repertoires in cytomegalovirus infection. TCRdb passed the reads through MiXCR, listing each CDR3 protein once. The sample holds some 800,000 distinct CDR3 sequences, about 30% seen once. These receptors' antigens are unknown. Sequenced here: cultured CD8+ T cells from PBMCs, sampled from culture after CMV antigen stimulation. The receptors were gathered from a human donor in good health (CMV status not recorded). Some clones in this sample may be carry-over from other donors' samples.

The rearrangement links TRBV20-1 to TRBJ1-1; unclear D gene. The CDR3 consists of 12 residues. V was clipped by 2 bases and J by 6 bases, with 10 bases between them. Germline V gene sequence: CDR1 DFQATT, CDR2 SNEGSKA (reference sequence). The CDR3 bases are TGCAGTGCTAGAAATCGGGCCGCTGAAGCTTTCTTT. This sequence encodes CSARNRAAEAFF.

Details on this clonotype: The junction differs from germline at one of its ends, possibly a read error. The V call is TRBV5-6, the J call TRBJ1-2; D not resolved. Germline V lookup: CDR1 SGHDT, CDR2 YYEEEE. CDR3 length: 14 residues. CDR3 residues: CVSTGPIRDYGYTF. The CDR3 bases are TGTGTCAGCACCGGACCGATTAGGGACTATGGCTACACCTTC.

This clonotype was counted ten times or more. The rearrangement joins TRBV5-4 to TRBJ2-3; D gene uncertain. The CDR3 is 13 amino acids. V gave up 2 bases and J gave up 3 bases, with 7 bases separating them. Germline V gives CDR1 SGHNT, CDR2 YYREEE (reference sequence). The CDR3 reads CASSFIGTDTQYF. CDR3 nucleotide sequence: TGTGCCAGCAGCTTCATAGGGACAGATACGCAGTATTTT.

This clonotype turned up a few times. The rearrangement links TRBV5-4 to TRBJ2-6, with TRBD1 matching 7 bases. CDR1 is SGHNT and CDR2 is YYREEE in the germline V gene (reference sequence). The trim removed 3 bases at V and 0 bases at J, leaving 15 bases unmatched. This CDR3 has 20 amino acids. CDR3 loop: CASSSSPGTADSSGANVLTF. As DNA, the CDR3 is TGTGCCAGCAGCTCCTCCCCTGGGACAGCCGACTCCTCTGGGGCCAACGTCCTGACTTTC.

This clonotype was found a few times. The V and J genes are TRBV19 and TRBJ1-2; D is unclear. From germline, CDR1 is LNHDA and CDR2 SQIVND (reference sequence). CDR3 size: 12 residues. Trimming took 3 bases from V and 6 from J, leaving 8 bases between them. CDR3 DNA sequence: TGTGCCAGTAGTATCTCTATCGATGGCTACACCTTC. Residues: CASSISIDGYTF.

This clonotype was observed a few times. The chain is built from TRBV12-3 or TRBV12-4 and TRBJ1-1, with a tentative D call TRBD1 (5 bases). The V end was cut by 3 bases, the J end by 0 bases, with 11 bases between. There are 15 residues in the CDR3. The CDR3 is CASSFNRGMNTEAFF. The CDR3 nucleotides read TGTGCCAGCAGTTTCAATAGGGGCATGAACACTGAAGCTTTCTTT.

The sample holds a few counts of this clonotype. This chain links TRBV12-3 or TRBV12-4 with TRBJ2-3, with 11 bases fitting TRBD1. V lost 3 bases and J lost 3; bases outside the gene matches: 14. The CDR3 runs 19 residues. The CDR3 DNA sequence: TGTGCCAGCAGTTTTGATATAGGCATGGACAGGGGGCTGACAGATACGCAGTATTTT. This encodes CASSFDIGMDRGLTDTQYF.

The rearrangement joins TRBV19 to TRBJ1-1, with 7 bases identical to TRBD1. V lost 3 bases to trimming and J lost 5 bases; unmatched junction nucleotides: 6. The CDR3 runs to 14 residues. Germline CDR1 and CDR2: LNHDA and SQIVND (reference sequence). The CDR3 region is CASSISTGRTEAFF. The CDR3 DNA is TGTGCCAGTAGTATCTCGACAGGGAGGACTGAAGCTTTCTTT. The whole variable domain, remainder taken from reference TRBV19 and TRBJ1-1, is DGGITQSPKYLFRKEGQNVTLSCEQNLNHDAMYWYRQDPGQGLRLIYYSQIVNDFQKGDIAEGYSVSREKKESFPLTVTSAQKNPTAFYLCASSISTGRTEAFFGQGTRLTVV.

This clonotype showed up just once. The CDR3 sequence is CASSSRDRTLFEAFF. In DNA form, the CDR3 reads TGTGCCAGCAGTTCCCGCGACAGGACCCTATTTGAAGCTTTCTTT. This chain uses TRBV6-5 with TRBJ1-1; D possibly corresponds to TRBD1 (6 bases). CDR3 size: 15 residues. The V end was cut by 4 bases, the J end by 7 bases, with 19 bases between. Germline CDR1 and CDR2: MNHEY and SVGAGI.

The V call is TRBV9, the J call TRBJ1-1; possible D gene TRBD1, 5 bases. The CDR3 runs to 15 residues. Germline lookup yields CDR1 SGDLS and CDR2 YYNGEE. V lost 3 bases and J lost 4, with 16 bases in between. CDR3 region: CASSGFGGGSTEAFF. CDR3 coding DNA: TGTGCCAGCAGCGGCTTCGGTGGGGGAAGCACTGAAGCTTTCTTT.

About this clonotype: This could be a read error, since a much larger clone is one nucleotide away. The chain couples TRBV6-1 to TRBJ1-6; D is ambiguous. CDR1 is MNHNS, CDR2 SASEGT, per germline. This CDR3 has 19 residues. As DNA, the CDR3 is TGTGCCAGCAGTGAACTTCCGGCTGCGTCAAACTCCTATAATTCAGCCCTCCACTTT. Amino acids: CASSELPAASNSYNSALHF.

In this sample, this clonotype turned up many times. The chain carries TRBV2 and TRBJ1-5; perhaps TRBD1 as D (5 bases). This CDR3 spans 19 amino acids. Trimming left V 6 bases short and J 0 bases short, with 24 bases between. CDR1 is SNHLY and CDR2 is FYNNEI in the germline V gene. CDR3 nucleotide sequence: TGTGCCAGCAGGAGGCGTTACTGGACCGGGACTGCTAGCAATCAGCCCCAGCATTTT. It codes for CASRRRYWTGTASNQPQHF.

This clonotype was seen more than once but under ten times. The gene calls are TRBV7-6 and TRBJ2-5; 8 bases line up with TRBD2. The CDR3 length is 16 residues. The J segment lost 1 base and the V segment lost 6 bases, leaving 10 bases of the junction unmatched. The germline CDR1 and CDR2 sequences are SGHVS and FNYEAQ. The CDR3 sequence: CASRSRERGPQETQYF. The CDR3 nucleotides read TGTGCCAGCAGATCCCGAGAGCGGGGGCCCCAAGAGACCCAGTACTTC.

The J gene is TRBJ2-3, the V gene TRBV7-3, with D perhaps matching TRBD2 (5 bases). Trimming stripped 2 bases from V and 4 bases from J, with 16 bases between. This CDR3 region has 16 residues. Per germline, CDR1 SGHTA and CDR2 FQGTGA. CDR3 nucleotide sequence: TGTGCCAGCAGCTTAGGGGAGACCCTACTAGCAGATACGCAGTATTTT. The encoded protein is CASSLGETLLADTQYF.

The gene calls are TRBV7-8 and TRBJ2-7, with 9 nucleotides matching TRBD1. CDR1 SGHVS and CDR2 FQNEAQ come from the germline V gene. The length of the CDR3 is 13 residues. With V trimmed by 6 bases and J by 4 bases, 4 bases remained unmatched. The chain's CDR3 is CASRTGGRYEQYF. CDR3 nucleotides: TGTGCCAGCAGAACAGGGGGCAGGTACGAGCAGTACTTC.

The chain couples TRBV4-3 to TRBJ1-5, with D hard to call. This CDR3 spans 15 amino acids. Per the germline V gene, CDR1 is LGHNA and CDR2 is YSLEER. The V end lost 0 bases, the J end lost 1 base, and 7 bases lay between the germline ends. The CDR3 DNA is TGCGCCAGCAGCCAAGATTCCGGGAGCAATCAGCCCCAGCATTTT. Its translation: CASSQDSGSNQPQHF.

This clonotype came up a few times. The chain has TRBV6-1 and TRBJ1-2; 9 bases are shared with TRBD1. Germline assignment: CDR1 MNHNS and CDR2 SASEGT. The CDR3 is 16 residues long. The V segment lost 1 base and the J segment 4 bases; nucleotides outside the gene matches: 7. The CDR3 DNA reads TGTGCCAGCAGTGAAGATGGGACAGGGAGTTCCTATGGCTACACCTTC. It yields the protein CASSEDGTGSSYGYTF.

The V call is TRBV3-1, the J call TRBJ2-1; D possibly corresponds to TRBD2 (6 bases). Germline-derived CDR1 and CDR2 are LGHDT and YNNKEL (reference sequence). The germline V and J ends were trimmed by 0 bases and 8 bases, with 17 bases remaining between them. The CDR3 is 16 amino acids. In nucleotides, the CDR3 is TGTGCCAGCAGCCAAGATGGAGACTGGGGAGGTGATGAGCAGTTCTTC. It codes for CASSQDGDWGGDEQFF.

This clonotype came up many times. V gene TRBV7-2 combines with J gene TRBJ2-1, with D tentatively TRBD1 or TRBD2 (5 bases each). Trimming removed 5 bases from V and 2 bases from J, with 16 bases in between. The CDR3 length is 16 residues. CDR1 is SGHTA and CDR2 is FQGNSA in the germline V gene. The CDR3 spells CASSPYGTIAYNEQFF. The CDR3 DNA reads as TGTGCCAGCAGCCCTTACGGGACGATCGCCTACAATGAGCAGTTCTTC.

In its sample, this clonotype was seen a few times. The rearrangement uses TRBV4-1 and TRBJ1-1, with 7 nucleotides matching TRBD1. This CDR3 region has 11 residues. The V segment lost 3 bases and the J segment 11 bases; nucleotides outside the gene matches: 3. Germline loops: CDR1 MGHRA, CDR2 YSYEKL. The CDR3 bases are TGCGCCAGCAGCCATACAGGGGTGGCTTTCTTT. Its protein is CASSHTGVAFF.

The sample holds many counts of this clonotype. The V and J genes are TRBV7-2 and TRBJ2-5; D may be TRBD2 (6 bases). In germline, CDR1 is SGHTA, CDR2 FQGNSA. There are 15 residues in the CDR3. Trimming shortened V by 0 bases and J by 2 bases, and 10 bases separated the two germline ends. The CDR3 protein is CASSLARRGQETQYF. The CDR3 DNA sequence: TGTGCCAGCAGCTTAGCGAGGAGGGGACAAGAGACCCAGTACTTC.

This clonotype was observed a handful of times. The chain joins TRBV2 to TRBJ1-2, with a possible D match to TRBD1 (5 bases). V lost 5 bases, J lost 7 bases, and 14 bases lay in between. The CDR3 is 13 residues long. Per the germline V gene, CDR1 is SNHLY and CDR2 is FYNNEI. The CDR3: CASSRTTEVGYTF. The CDR3 region has the DNA TGTGCCAGCAGTAGGACAACGGAGGTTGGCTACACCTTC.

The chain links TRBV4-3 to TRBJ2-6, with 12 bases identical to TRBD1. This CDR3 comprises 16 residues. With 4 bases clipped from V and 2 bases from J, the junction kept 0 bases outside the gene matches. Germline V lookup: CDR1 LGHNA, CDR2 YSLEER. The CDR3 loop reads CASSRDRGPGANVLTF. The CDR3, as DNA: TGCGCCAGCAGCCGGGACAGGGGGCCTGGGGCCAACGTCCTGACTTTC.

This clonotype was found once. The genes are TRBV12-3 or TRBV12-4 and TRBJ1-3; D is perhaps TRBD1 (5 bases). The CDR3 covers 14 residues. V was trimmed by 5 bases and J by 5 bases, leaving 13 bases between them. The CDR3 coding sequence is TGTGCCAGCAGTCCCCCGACAGCCCGAAACACCATATATTTT. Translation: CASSPPTARNTIYF.

The J gene is TRBJ2-3, the V gene TRBV7-9, with 8 bases identical to TRBD2. The CDR3 is made up of 18 amino acids. With V trimmed by 4 bases and J by 0 bases, 12 bases remained unmatched. Germline-derived CDR1 and CDR2 are SEHNR and FQNEAQ (reference sequence). This chain's CDR3 is CASSSPRGSGGSTDTQYF. CDR3 in DNA: TGTGCCAGCAGCTCGCCCAGAGGGAGCGGGGGTAGCACAGATACGCAGTATTTT.

The chain recombines TRBV6-5 with TRBJ2-7; 8 bases fit TRBD1. This CDR3 region has 14 residues. CDR1 and CDR2 (germline): MNHEY, SVGAGI. J was trimmed by 5 bases and V by 6 bases; bases with no gene match: 9. The CDR3 sequence: CASSDRGIGNEQYF. For the CDR3, the DNA is TGTGCCAGCAGCGACAGGGGAATAGGGAACGAGCAGTACTTC.

The chain couples TRBV7-8 to TRBJ1-2, with 9 bases matching TRBD1. V trimming: 4 bases; J trimming: 5 bases; junction bases outside the gene matches: 14. This CDR3 comprises 17 residues. CDR1 and CDR2 from the germline V gene are SGHVS and FQNEAQ. The CDR3 coding sequence is TGTGCCAGCAGCTCCAGAACAGGGGGCCATAACTTATATGGCTACACCTTC. Its translation: CASSSRTGGHNLYGYTF.

The chain recombines TRBV4-2 with TRBJ1-2; 7 positions agree with TRBD1. The ends lost 0 bases at V and 5 bases at J; junction bases unmatched: 9. The CDR3 extends over 16 amino acids. CDR1 and CDR2 (germline): LGHNA, YNFKEQ. The CDR3 coding sequence is TGTGCCAGCAGCCAAGAAGGGACAGCGCCTGGGTATGGCTACACCTTC. Translated: CASSQEGTAPGYGYTF.

The chain links TRBV19 to TRBJ1-5, with TRBD1 as a possible D gene (6 bases). With 8 bases removed from V and 7 bases from J, the gap between germline ends came to 18 bases. CDR3 length: 14 residues. Germline CDR1 LNHDA, CDR2 SQIVND (reference sequence). CDR3 DNA sequence: TGTGCCAGTTTTAGGAGGGGGACTGGGCAGCCCCAGCATTTT. This gives the protein CASFRRGTGQPQHF.

At least ten counts were recorded for this clonotype. The chain has TRBV12-3 or TRBV12-4 and TRBJ1-2; the D is unclear. Between the trimmed V and J ends, which lost 5 bases and 8 bases, there was a span of 15 bases. The CDR3 runs to 13 residues. The CDR3 DNA reads as TGTGCCAGCAGTCTTTCGGAGGGCTGGGGCTACACCTTC. This encodes CASSLSEGWGYTF.

In regard to this clonotype: A junction end diverges from the germline sequence, so it may reflect a read error. The rearrangement links TRBV7-2 to TRBJ2-1; D is undetermined. The germline gives CDR1 SGHTA, CDR2 FQGNSA. CDR3 length: 14 amino acids. The DNA for the CDR3 is TGTGCCACCAGCTCCGACTTCCTTGGGAATGAGCAGTTCTTC. Encoded protein: CATSSDFLGNEQFF.

This rearrangement joins TRBV25-1 to TRBJ2-5, with 13 bases fitting TRBD2. There are 17 residues in the CDR3. V lost 2 bases and J lost 4; bases outside the gene matches: 7. CDR1 and CDR2 (germline): MGHDK, SYGVNS. CDR3 sequence reads: CASSELTSGGAAETQYF. The DNA for the CDR3 is TGTGCCAGCAGTGAACTAACTAGCGGGGGGGCCGCAGAGACCCAGTACTTC.